These 31 T cell receptor beta chains share one sample of origin, sequenced in a study of blood T cell repertoires in COVID-19. The assay was immunoSEQ multiplex PCR, and TCRdb's table has in-frame clones only and misses some. The profile shows 25,000 to 35,000 clones, 77% of them singletons. The sequenced sample consisted of peripheral blood. These TCRs come from a woman between 70 and 85 years old with active or convalescent COVID-19.

The genes are TRBV6-1 and TRBJ2-3; 11 bases line up with TRBD2. CDR3 length: 16 amino acids. The J segment lost 2 bases and the V segment lost 4 bases, leaving 5 bases of the junction unmatched. Looked up from germline, CDR1 is MNHNS and CDR2 is SASEGT. CDR3 sequence reads: CASSAASGGFTDTQYF. CDR3 DNA sequence: TGTGCCAGCAGTGCCGCTAGCGGGGGGTTCACAGATACGCAGTATTTT.

This clone was observed a few times. V gene TRBV20-1 combines with J gene TRBJ2-2; 7 nucleotides align to TRBD2. Germline CDR1 DFQATT, CDR2 SNEGSKA (reference sequence). The CDR3 consists of 15 residues. V was pared by 3 bases and J by 3 bases, with 7 bases of the junction left unmatched. In DNA form, the CDR3 reads TGCAGTGCTAGTAGGGCGGGAGCGGACACCGGGGAGCTGTTTTTT. Protein sequence: CSASRAGADTGELFF.

The chain employs TRBV7-8 and TRBJ1-4, with D tentatively TRBD1 (6 bases). Trimming cost V 5 bases and J 3 bases, with 16 bases left between them. This CDR3 spans 16 amino acids. CDR1 is SGHVS, CDR2 FQNEAQ, per germline. The CDR3 DNA sequence: TGTGCCAGCAGCCCGATACTGGGACATGCTAATGAAAAACTGTTTTTT. Protein product: CASSPILGHANEKLFF.

In its sample, this clone was seen once. This sequence joins TRBV10-2 and TRBJ1-6; D is uncertain. This CDR3 is built from 15 residues. Germline CDR1 and CDR2: WSHSY and SAAADI. The germline V and J ends were trimmed by 7 bases and 4 bases, with 14 bases remaining between them. As DNA, the CDR3 is TGCGCCAGCACCCCGCCAAGCGCGTATAATTCACCCCTCCACTTT. Its protein product is CASTPPSAYNSPLHF.

This rearrangement joins TRBV7-2 to TRBJ1-4; D might be TRBD1 (5 bases). Trimming removed 3 bases at V and 8 bases at J, with 13 bases between. CDR1 is SGHTA, CDR2 FQGNSA, per germline. This CDR3 has 14 residues. For the CDR3, the DNA is TGTGCCAGCAGCTTCCGGACGGGGGAAGAAAAACTGTTTTTT. Encoded protein: CASSFRTGEEKLFF. Full variable domain (outside the CDR3, taken from reference TRBV7-2 and TRBJ1-4): GAGVSQSPSNKVTEKGKDVELRCDPISGHTALYWYRQSLGQGLEFLIYFQGNSAPDKSGLPSDRFSAERTGGSVSTLTIQRTQQEDSAVYLCASSFRTGEEKLFFGSGTQLSVL.

The chain uses TRBV21-1 and TRBJ2-6; whether TRBD2, the table's D call, matches the DNA was not checked. TRBV21-1 is recorded as a pseudogene. This CDR3 is 15 amino acids long. The CDR3 sequence is CASSMRNSGANVLTF. DNA for the CDR3: TGTGCCAGCAGCATGCGGAATTCTGGGGCCAACGTCCTGACTTTC.

The chain carries TRBV19 and TRBJ2-7, with D unresolved. CDR3 size: 14 residues. Looked up from germline, CDR1 is LNHDA and CDR2 is SQIVND (reference sequence). Trimming took off 8 bases at V and 0 bases at J, with 14 bases between the two ends. The CDR3 is CASRRDLSSYEQYF. CDR3 coding DNA: TGTGCCAGTCGGAGAGATCTAAGCTCCTACGAGCAGTACTTC.

The V and J genes are TRBV11-2 and TRBJ1-5, with D tentatively TRBD1 (6 bases). This CDR3 spans 17 amino acids. CDR1 SGHAT and CDR2 FQNNGV come from the germline V gene. V was shortened by 2 bases and J by 1 base, with 15 bases between the two germline ends. The CDR3, as DNA: TGTGCCAGCAGCTTAACCTCCACAGGGCTAAGCAATCAGCCCCAGCATTTT. The encoded protein is CASSLTSTGLSNQPQHF.

V is TRBV6-5 and J is TRBJ1-1; a weak D match, TRBD1 (5 bases). The CDR3 loop spans 14 amino acids. Germline values: CDR1 MNHEY, CDR2 SVGAGI. Trimming took 6 bases from V and 3 from J, leaving 14 bases between them. The CDR3 DNA sequence: TGTGCCAGCAGCCCGCAGGGCGGGGACACTGAAGCTTTCTTT. This codes for CASSPQGGDTEAFF.

The gene calls are TRBV5-1 and TRBJ2-5; maybe TRBD1 (6 bases). V shed 0 bases and J shed 5 bases, with 8 bases lying between them. Germline CDR1 is SGHRS and CDR2 is YFSETQ. This CDR3 is built from 13 residues. The CDR3 reads CASSLGGPETQYF. DNA for the CDR3: TGCGCCAGCAGCTTGGGGGGGCCGGAGACCCAGTACTTC.

This clone was recorded only once. The genes are TRBV9 and TRBJ2-3; the match to TRBD2 covers 10 bases. Germline V lookup: CDR1 SGDLS, CDR2 YYNGEE. V was clipped by 4 bases and J by 3 bases; unmatched bases: 8. The CDR3 has 16 amino acids. The CDR3 bases are TGTGCCAGCAGCATCTTTAGCGGGGGGCGGACAGATACGCAGTATTTT. This gives the protein CASSIFSGGRTDTQYF.

Here the CDR3 reads CAGGVCGSPGANVLTF. Written as DNA, the CDR3 is TGTGCCGGGGGCGTTTGCGGTTCCCCTGGGGCCAACGTCCTGACTTTC. The chain recombines TRBV7-4 with TRBJ2-6; a weak D match, TRBD1 (6 bases). The germline gives CDR1 SGHVT, CDR2 SQSDAQ. The CDR3 consists of 16 residues. V was shortened by 11 bases and J by 2 bases, with 19 bases between the two germline ends.

The chain carries TRBV4-3 and TRBJ1-2; TRBD1 is a possible D gene (5 bases). Per germline, CDR1 LGHNA and CDR2 YSLEER. The V end lost 2 bases, the J end lost 4 bases, and 14 bases lay between the germline ends. The CDR3 is 15 residues long. CDR3 sequence (DNA): TGCGCCAGCAGCCAAAGGACAAGCCTTGTCTATGGCTACACCTTC. It translates to CASSQRTSLVYGYTF.

The genes are TRBV5-4 and TRBJ2-5; D unclear. Germline V lookup: CDR1 SGHNT, CDR2 YYREEE (reference sequence). The V gene lost 6 bases and the J gene lost 2 bases, with 11 bases spanning the gap. The CDR3 runs 13 residues. CDR3 bases: TGTGCCAGCACCGTGACACCACAAGAGACCCAGTACTTC. Translating it yields CASTVTPQETQYF. The variable domain in full, completed from reference TRBV5-4 and TRBJ2-5, reads ETGVTQSPTHLIKTRGQQVTLRCSSQSGHNTVSWYQQALGQGPQFIFQYYREEENGRGNFPPRFSGLQFPNYSSELNVNALELDDSALYLCASTVTPQETQYFGPGTRLLVL.

The chain links TRBV6-5 to TRBJ1-5; D might be TRBD1 (5 bases). The ends were cut back, 0 bases at V and 6 bases at J, with 12 bases in the middle. CDR1 is MNHEY and CDR2 is SVGAGI in the germline V gene. This CDR3 region has 15 residues. The CDR3 sequence is CASSYSSRVGQPQHF. Here the CDR3 DNA reads TGTGCCAGCAGTTACTCGAGCAGGGTAGGTCAGCCCCAGCATTTT.

The V call is TRBV30, the J call TRBJ2-7, with 10 positions matching TRBD1. The CDR3 covers 14 residues. Germline-derived CDR1 and CDR2 are GTSNPN and SVGIG (reference sequence). V shed 0 bases, J shed 5 bases, and the junction held 4 bases outside the gene matches. DNA of the CDR3: TGTGCCTGGAGTGTCGCCGGGACAGGGGACGAGCAGTACTTC. Its protein is CAWSVAGTGDEQYF.

The rearrangement uses TRBV11-3 and TRBJ2-3; 8 bases fit TRBD2. V lost 5 bases to trimming and J lost 2 bases; unmatched junction nucleotides: 3. Looked up from germline, CDR1 is SGHNT and CDR2 is YENEEA. The CDR3 is 14 residues long. In nucleotides, the CDR3 is TGTGCCAGCAGCCCGGGGGGGGTCACAGATACGCAGTATTTT. It translates to CASSPGGVTDTQYF.

The gene calls are TRBV28 and TRBJ2-1; 12 bases fit TRBD2. With 5 bases clipped from V and 7 bases from J, the junction kept 18 bases outside the gene matches. Germline V gene data show CDR1 as MDHEN and CDR2 as SYDVKM. The CDR3 consists of 19 residues. CDR3: CASSPMPPLAGGPLNEQFF. CDR3 DNA: TGTGCCAGCAGTCCGATGCCCCCTCTAGCGGGAGGGCCGTTGAATGAGCAGTTCTTC.

J is TRBJ1-1 and V is TRBV6-5, with D perhaps matching TRBD1 (6 bases). The germline V gene has CDR1 MNHEY and CDR2 SVGAGI. V gave up 3 bases and J gave up 5 bases, with 10 bases separating them. The CDR3 has 13 residues. As DNA, the CDR3 is TGTGCCAGCAGTTATCCTACAGGGACTGAAGCTTTCTTT. Translating it yields CASSYPTGTEAFF.

The chain is built from TRBV7-3 and TRBJ2-2; the match to TRBD2 covers 7 bases. V dropped 6 bases and J dropped 1; count of bases not matched to a gene: 5. The CDR3 has 15 amino acids. Germline CDR1 reads SGHTA; CDR2 reads FQGTGA. As DNA, the CDR3 is TGTGCCAGCAGGATGGGAGGGGTGAACACCGGGGAGCTGTTTTTT. This codes for CASRMGGVNTGELFF.

The rearrangement links TRBV19 to TRBJ2-5, with TRBD2 matching 11 bases. Germline lookup yields CDR1 LNHDA and CDR2 SQIVND (reference sequence). The CDR3 contains 14 residues. With 6 bases clipped from V and 3 bases from J, the junction kept 3 bases outside the gene matches. This CDR3 is CASSRLAGKETQYF. The CDR3, as DNA: TGTGCCAGTAGCCGACTAGCGGGGAAAGAGACCCAGTACTTC.

This rearrangement joins TRBV5-6 to TRBJ1-2, with D perhaps matching TRBD1 (6 bases). The CDR3 spans 14 residues. The germline CDR1 and CDR2 sequences are SGHDT and YYEEEE. V was clipped by 4 bases and J by 6 bases, with 16 bases between them. In nucleotides, the CDR3 is TGTGCCAGCAGCCTAGTCCCAGGGGTTCATGGCTACACCTTC. Protein sequence: CASSLVPGVHGYTF.

The chain carries TRBV11-2 and TRBJ1-1; 8 nucleotides agree with TRBD1. CDR1 SGHAT and CDR2 FQNNGV come from the germline V gene. V lost 5 bases, J lost 6 bases, and 11 bases stayed unmatched. The CDR3 runs 15 residues. The CDR3 region is CASSTRQGKIAEAFF. The CDR3 DNA reads as TGTGCCAGCAGCACCCGACAGGGGAAGATCGCTGAAGCTTTCTTT.

This CDR3 reads CAWSVPGTGKEAFF. The CDR3, as DNA: TGTGCCTGGAGTGTACCCGGGACAGGGAAGGAAGCTTTCTTT. V is TRBV30 and J is TRBJ1-1, with 9 positions matching TRBD1. V gave up 0 bases and J gave up 8 bases; unmatched junction bases: 7. CDR1 and CDR2 (germline): GTSNPN, SVGIG (reference sequence). This CDR3 is 14 amino acids long. Supplemented by reference TRBV30 and TRBJ1-1, the full variable domain reads SQTIHQWPATLVQPVGSPLSLECTVEGTSNPNLYWYRQAAGRGLQLLFYSVGIGQISSEVPQNLSASRPQDRQFILSSKKLLLSDSGFYLCAWSVPGTGKEAFFGQGTRLTVV.

DNA for the CDR3: TGTGCCAGCAGTTACTCGACAGGGGAAGCCAACGAGCAGTACTTC. Translation gives CASSYSTGEANEQYF. The J gene is TRBJ2-7, the V gene TRBV6-5, with 8 bases identical to TRBD1. The CDR3 covers 15 residues. Trimming cost V 0 bases and J 5 bases; bases outside gene matches: 6. Germline V gene lookup returns CDR1 MNHEY and CDR2 SVGAGI.

This sequence joins TRBV2 and TRBJ2-1; perhaps TRBD2 as D (5 bases). The CDR3 spans 13 residues. Germline values: CDR1 SNHLY, CDR2 FYNNEI. V was cut by 7 bases and J by 7 bases, with 14 bases left in between. The CDR3 nucleotides are TGTGCCAGCAAGACCGGACTGCCGAATGAGCAGTTCTTC. It yields the protein CASKTGLPNEQFF.

V and J are TRBV7-2 and TRBJ1-6; a possible D gene is TRBD1 (5 bases). CDR1 and CDR2 (germline): SGHTA, FQGNSA. The CDR3 has 16 amino acids. With 1 base removed from V and 9 bases from J, the gap between germline ends came to 16 bases. The chain's CDR3 is CASSLGRGRLSSPLHF. In nucleotides, the CDR3 is TGTGCCAGCAGCTTAGGAAGGGGTAGGCTAAGTTCACCCCTCCACTTT.

The genes are TRBV19 and TRBJ1-2; D gene ambiguous. The CDR3 is 12 amino acids. Germline V lookup: CDR1 LNHDA, CDR2 SQIVND (reference sequence). V lost 6 bases to trimming and J lost 8 bases, with 13 bases between them. For the CDR3, the DNA is TGTGCCAGTAGGGACTCCCTCGGGGGCTACACCTTC. Amino acid sequence: CASRDSLGGYTF.

CDR3 in DNA: TGTGCCAGCAGTCCCACAGGGTCGCTTCAGCCCCAGCATTTT. As protein: CASSPTGSLQPQHF. This chain uses TRBV27 with TRBJ1-5; a weak D match, TRBD1 (6 bases). The CDR3 runs to 14 residues. The germline V and J ends were trimmed by 5 bases and 6 bases, with 14 bases remaining between them. Germline V gene sequence: CDR1 MNHEY, CDR2 SMNVEV (reference sequence).

J is TRBJ1-3 and V is TRBV29-1, with 7 bases that match TRBD1. This CDR3 contains 13 residues. V gave up 4 bases and J gave up 4 bases; unmatched junction bases: 4. Germline lookup yields CDR1 SQVTM and CDR2 ANQGSEA. The CDR3 region is CSVAMTGGNTIYF. CDR3 bases: TGCAGCGTTGCCATGACAGGGGGAAACACCATATATTTT.

The J gene is TRBJ1-4, the V gene TRBV25-1; TRBD1 matches 10 bases. The J segment lost 8 bases and the V segment lost 5 bases, leaving 8 bases of the junction unmatched. The CDR3 sequence is 15 residues long. Germline V CDR1 and CDR2: MGHDK, SYGVNS. CDR3 sequence: CASSSSGTGAEKLFF. The CDR3 DNA reads as TGTGCCAGCAGTTCGTCCGGGACAGGGGCCGAAAAACTGTTTTTT.